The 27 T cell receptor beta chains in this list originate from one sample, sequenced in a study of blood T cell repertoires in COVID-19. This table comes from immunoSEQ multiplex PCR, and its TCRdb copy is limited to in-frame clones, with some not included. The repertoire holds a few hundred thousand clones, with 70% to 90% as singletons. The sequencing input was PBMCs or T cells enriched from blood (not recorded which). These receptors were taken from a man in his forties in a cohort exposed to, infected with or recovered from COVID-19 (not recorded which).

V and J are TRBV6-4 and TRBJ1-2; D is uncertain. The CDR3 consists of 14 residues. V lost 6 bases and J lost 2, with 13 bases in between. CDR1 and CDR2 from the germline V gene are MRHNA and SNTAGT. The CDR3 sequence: CASRTDSGNYGYTF. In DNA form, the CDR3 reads TGTGCCAGCAGGACGGACTCGGGGAACTATGGCTACACCTTC.

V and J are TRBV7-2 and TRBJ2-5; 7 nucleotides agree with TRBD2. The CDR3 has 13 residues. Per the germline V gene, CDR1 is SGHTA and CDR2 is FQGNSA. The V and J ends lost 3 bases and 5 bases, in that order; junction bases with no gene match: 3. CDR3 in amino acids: CASSFAGAETQYF. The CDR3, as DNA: TGTGCCAGCAGCTTTGCGGGAGCGGAGACCCAGTACTTC.

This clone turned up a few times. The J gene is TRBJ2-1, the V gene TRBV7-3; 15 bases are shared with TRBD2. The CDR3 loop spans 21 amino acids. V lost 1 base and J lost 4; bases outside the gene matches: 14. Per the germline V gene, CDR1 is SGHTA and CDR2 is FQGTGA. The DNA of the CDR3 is TGTGCCAGCAGCTTAAAGAGCCCCGGACTAGCGGGAGGGGGGCTTTACAATGAGCAGTTCTTC. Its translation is CASSLKSPGLAGGGLYNEQFF.

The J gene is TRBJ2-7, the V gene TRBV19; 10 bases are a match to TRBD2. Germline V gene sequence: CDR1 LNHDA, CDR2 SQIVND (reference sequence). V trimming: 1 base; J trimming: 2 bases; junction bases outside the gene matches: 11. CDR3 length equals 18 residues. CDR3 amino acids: CASSIAPASGRLTYEQYF. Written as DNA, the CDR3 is TGTGCCAGTAGTATAGCCCCGGCTAGCGGGAGACTCACCTACGAGCAGTACTTC. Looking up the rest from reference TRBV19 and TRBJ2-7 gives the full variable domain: DGGITQSPKYLFRKEGQNVTLSCEQNLNHDAMYWYRQDPGQGLRLIYYSQIVNDFQKGDIAEGYSVSREKKESFPLTVTSAQKNPTAFYLCASSIAPASGRLTYEQYFGPGTRLTVT.

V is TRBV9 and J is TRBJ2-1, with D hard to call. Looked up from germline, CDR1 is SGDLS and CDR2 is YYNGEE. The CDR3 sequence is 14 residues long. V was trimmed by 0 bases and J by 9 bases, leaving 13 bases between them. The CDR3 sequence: CASSVGGLSGEQFF. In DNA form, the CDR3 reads TGTGCCAGCAGCGTAGGAGGTCTATCCGGTGAGCAGTTCTTC.

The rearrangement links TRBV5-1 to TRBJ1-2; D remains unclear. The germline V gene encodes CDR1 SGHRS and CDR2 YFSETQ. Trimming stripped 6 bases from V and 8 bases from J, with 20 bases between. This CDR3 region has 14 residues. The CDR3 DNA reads TGCGCCAGCACCTTCCATGACGTTGCAGGAGGCTACACCTTC. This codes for CASTFHDVAGGYTF.

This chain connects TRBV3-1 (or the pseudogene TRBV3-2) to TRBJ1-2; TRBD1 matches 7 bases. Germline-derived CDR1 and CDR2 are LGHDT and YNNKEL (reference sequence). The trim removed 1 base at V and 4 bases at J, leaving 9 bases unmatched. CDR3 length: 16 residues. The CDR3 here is CASSQALTGSTYGYTF. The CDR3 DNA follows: TGTGCCAGCAGCCAAGCCCTGACAGGGAGTACCTATGGCTACACCTTC.

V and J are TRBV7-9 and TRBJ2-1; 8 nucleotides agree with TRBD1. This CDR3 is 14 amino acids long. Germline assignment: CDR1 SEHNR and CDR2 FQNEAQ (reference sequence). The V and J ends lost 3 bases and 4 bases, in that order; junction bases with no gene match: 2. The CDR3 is CASSLDREYNEQFF. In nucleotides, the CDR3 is TGTGCCAGCAGCTTGGACAGGGAATACAATGAGCAGTTCTTC.

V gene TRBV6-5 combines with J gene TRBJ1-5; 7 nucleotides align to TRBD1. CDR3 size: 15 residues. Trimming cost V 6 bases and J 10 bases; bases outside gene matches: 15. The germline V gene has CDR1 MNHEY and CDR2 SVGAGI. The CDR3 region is CASSPGGTVPGPQHF. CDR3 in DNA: TGTGCCAGCAGCCCAGGGGGGACAGTCCCAGGACCCCAGCATTTT.

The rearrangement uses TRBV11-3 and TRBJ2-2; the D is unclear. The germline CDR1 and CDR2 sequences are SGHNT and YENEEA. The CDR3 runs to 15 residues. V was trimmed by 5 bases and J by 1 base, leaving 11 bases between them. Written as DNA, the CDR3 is TGTGCCAGCAGCCCAACGAACATGAACACCGGGGAGCTGTTTTTT. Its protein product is CASSPTNMNTGELFF.

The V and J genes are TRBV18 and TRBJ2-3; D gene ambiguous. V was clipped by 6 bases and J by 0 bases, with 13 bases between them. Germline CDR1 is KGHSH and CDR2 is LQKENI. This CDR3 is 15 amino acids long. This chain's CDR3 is CASSLLTESTDTQYF. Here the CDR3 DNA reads TGTGCCAGCTCGTTGCTGACTGAGAGCACAGATACGCAGTATTTT.

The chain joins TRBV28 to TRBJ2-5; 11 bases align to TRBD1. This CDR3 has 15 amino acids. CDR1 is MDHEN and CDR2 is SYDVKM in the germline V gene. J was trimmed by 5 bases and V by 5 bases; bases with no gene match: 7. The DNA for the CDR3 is TGTGCCAGCAGTGGGGCCGGGACAGGGGGGGAGACCCAGTACTTC. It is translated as CASSGAGTGGETQYF.

This chain's CDR3 is CASSLGGQDGAPLHF. In nucleotides, the CDR3 is TGCGCCAGCAGCTTGGGGGGGCAGGACGGCGCGCCCCTCCACTTT. V and J are TRBV5-1 and TRBJ1-6; a weak D match, TRBD1 (6 bases). The CDR3 is 15 amino acids. V lost 0 bases and J 13 bases, leaving 17 bases between the germline ends. Germline CDR1 is SGHRS and CDR2 is YFSETQ.

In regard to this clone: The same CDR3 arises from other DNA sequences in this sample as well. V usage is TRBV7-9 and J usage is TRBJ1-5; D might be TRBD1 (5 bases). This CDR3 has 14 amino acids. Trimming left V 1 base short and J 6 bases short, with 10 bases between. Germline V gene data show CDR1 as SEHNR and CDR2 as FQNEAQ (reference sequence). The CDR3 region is CASSLGQGGQPQHF. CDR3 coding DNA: TGTGCCAGCAGCTTAGGTCAGGGCGGTCAGCCCCAGCATTTT.

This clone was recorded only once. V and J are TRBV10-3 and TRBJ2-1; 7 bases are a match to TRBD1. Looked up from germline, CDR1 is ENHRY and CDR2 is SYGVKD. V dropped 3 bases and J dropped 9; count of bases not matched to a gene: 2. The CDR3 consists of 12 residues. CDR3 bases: TGTGCCATCAGTGACGGGGACAGTGAGCAGTTCTTC. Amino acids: CAISDGDSEQFF.

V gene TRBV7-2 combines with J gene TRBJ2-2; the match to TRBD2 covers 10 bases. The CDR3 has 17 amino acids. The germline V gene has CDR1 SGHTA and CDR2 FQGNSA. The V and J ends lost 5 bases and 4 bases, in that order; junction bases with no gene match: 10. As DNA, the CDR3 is TGTGCCAGCAGCCCCCTCGGGCTAGCGGGAGTCACCGGGGAGCTGTTTTTT. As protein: CASSPLGLAGVTGELFF. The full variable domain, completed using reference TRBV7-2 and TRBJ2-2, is GAGVSQSPSNKVTEKGKDVELRCDPISGHTALYWYRQSLGQGLEFLIYFQGNSAPDKSGLPSDRFSAERTGGSVSTLTIQRTQQEDSAVYLCASSPLGLAGVTGELFFGEGSRLTVL.

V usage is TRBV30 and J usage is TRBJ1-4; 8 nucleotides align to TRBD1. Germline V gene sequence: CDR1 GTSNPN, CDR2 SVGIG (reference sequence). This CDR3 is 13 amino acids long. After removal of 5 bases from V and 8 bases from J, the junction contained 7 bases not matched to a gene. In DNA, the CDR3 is TGTGCCTGGGGACAGGGCTTTCAGGAAAAACTGTTTTTT. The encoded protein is CAWGQGFQEKLFF.

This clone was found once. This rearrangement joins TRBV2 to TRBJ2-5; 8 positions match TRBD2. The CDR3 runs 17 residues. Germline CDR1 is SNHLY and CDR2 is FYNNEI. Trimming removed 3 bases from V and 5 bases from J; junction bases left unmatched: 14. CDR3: CASSDFGSGTLPETQYF. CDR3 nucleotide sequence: TGTGCCAGCAGTGACTTTGGTAGCGGGACCTTACCGGAGACCCAGTACTTC.

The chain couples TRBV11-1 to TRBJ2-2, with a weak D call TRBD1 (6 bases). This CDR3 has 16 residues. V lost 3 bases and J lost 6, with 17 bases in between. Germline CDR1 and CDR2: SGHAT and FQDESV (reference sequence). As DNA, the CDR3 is TGTGCCAGCAGCTTTTCCGGGACACTCTCGGCCGGGGAGCTGTTTTTT. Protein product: CASSFSGTLSAGELFF.

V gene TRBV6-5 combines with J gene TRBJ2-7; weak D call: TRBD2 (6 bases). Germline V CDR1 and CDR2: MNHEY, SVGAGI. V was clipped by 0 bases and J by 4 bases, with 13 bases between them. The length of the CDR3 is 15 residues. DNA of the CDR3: TGTGCCAGCAGTTACTCTGGGGGGAGTATGTACGAGCAGTACTTC. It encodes CASSYSGGSMYEQYF.

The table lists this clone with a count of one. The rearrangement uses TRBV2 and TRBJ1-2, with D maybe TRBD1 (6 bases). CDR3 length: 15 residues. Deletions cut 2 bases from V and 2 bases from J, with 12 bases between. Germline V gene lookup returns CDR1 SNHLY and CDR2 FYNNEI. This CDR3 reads CASSEFGQTNYGYTF. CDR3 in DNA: TGTGCCAGCAGTGAATTTGGACAGACGAACTATGGCTACACCTTC.

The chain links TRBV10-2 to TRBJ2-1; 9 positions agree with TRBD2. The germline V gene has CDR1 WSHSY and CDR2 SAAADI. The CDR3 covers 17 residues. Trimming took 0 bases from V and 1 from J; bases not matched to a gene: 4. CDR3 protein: CASSESSGSASYNEQFF. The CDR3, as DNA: TGCGCCAGCAGTGAGTCTAGCGGGAGTGCGTCCTACAATGAGCAGTTCTTC.

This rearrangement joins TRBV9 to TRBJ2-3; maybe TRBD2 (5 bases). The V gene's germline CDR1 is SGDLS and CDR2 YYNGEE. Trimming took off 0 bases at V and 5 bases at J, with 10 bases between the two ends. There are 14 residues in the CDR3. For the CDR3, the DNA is TGTGCCAGCAGCGTAGAAATCAGCGGAGATACGCAGTATTTT. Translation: CASSVEISGDTQYF.

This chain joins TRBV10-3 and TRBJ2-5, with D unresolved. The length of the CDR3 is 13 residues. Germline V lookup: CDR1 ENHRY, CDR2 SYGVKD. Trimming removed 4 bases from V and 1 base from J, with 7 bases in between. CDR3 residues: CAISGVAQETQYF. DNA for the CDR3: TGTGCCATCAGTGGGGTAGCCCAAGAGACCCAGTACTTC.

CDR3 loop: CASGTGQGSNEQFF. CDR3 DNA: TGTGCTAGTGGTACCGGACAGGGGTCGAATGAGCAGTTCTTC. This sequence joins TRBV12-5 and TRBJ2-1; 9 bases fit TRBD1. Germline-derived CDR1 and CDR2 are LGHNT and FRNRAP. This CDR3 contains 14 residues. V trimming: 5 bases; J trimming: 7 bases; junction bases outside the gene matches: 6.

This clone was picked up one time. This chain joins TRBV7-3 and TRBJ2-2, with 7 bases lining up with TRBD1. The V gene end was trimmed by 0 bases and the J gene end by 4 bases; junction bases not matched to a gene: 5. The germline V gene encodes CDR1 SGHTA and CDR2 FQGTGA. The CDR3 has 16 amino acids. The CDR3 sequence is CASSLTGGAGTGELFF. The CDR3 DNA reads TGTGCCAGCAGCTTAACAGGGGGCGCGGGCACCGGGGAGCTGTTTTTT.

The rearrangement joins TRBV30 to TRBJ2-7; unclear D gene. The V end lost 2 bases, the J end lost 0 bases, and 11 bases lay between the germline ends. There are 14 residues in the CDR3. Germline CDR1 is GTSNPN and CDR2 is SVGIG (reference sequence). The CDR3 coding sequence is TGTGCCTGGAGTCGCCCCCCGGGCTCCTACGAGCAGTACTTC. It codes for CAWSRPPGSYEQYF.